This T cell receptor beta chain was recovered during a study of cytomegalovirus exposure and HLA in healthy donors. Findings of the study overall: Apart from CMV serostatus, no immune exposure information was available. DRB1 showed the most TCR associations and HLA-C the fewest in a later analysis, as rates varied by HLA locus.

Researchers ran the PCR with 60 Vbeta and 13 Jbeta primers. Sequenced by immunoSEQ multiplex PCR; TCRdb stores in-frame clones only, minus some. The data show roughly 120,000 clones, with roughly four fifths seen just once and about 1.9% held by the top ten. Germline-derived CDR1 and CDR2 are MNHEY and SVGAGI. The V segment lost 1 base and the J segment 4 bases; nucleotides outside the gene matches: 6. The CDR3 is 16 amino acids. At sampling all donors were nominally healthy, likely with unrecorded immune exposures. Details on this clone: Antigen specificity is unknown.

The sample consisted of PBMCs. The clonotype originates from a man in his fifties in good health and CMV-seronegative. The chain combines TRBV6-5 with TRBJ2-5, with 10 positions matching TRBD1. The CDR3 DNA follows: TGTGCCAGCAGTTACTTCCGACAGGGGGCGCGAGAGACCCAGTACTTC. It translates to CASSYFRQGARETQYF.